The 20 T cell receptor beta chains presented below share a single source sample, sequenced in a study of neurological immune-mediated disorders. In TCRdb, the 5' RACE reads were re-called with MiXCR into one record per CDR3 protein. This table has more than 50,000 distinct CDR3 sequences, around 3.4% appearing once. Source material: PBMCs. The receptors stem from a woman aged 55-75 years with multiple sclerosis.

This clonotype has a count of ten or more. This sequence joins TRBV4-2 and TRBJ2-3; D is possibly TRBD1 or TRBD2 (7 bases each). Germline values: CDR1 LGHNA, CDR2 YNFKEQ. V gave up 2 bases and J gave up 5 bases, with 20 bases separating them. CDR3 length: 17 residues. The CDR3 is CASSQRLLAGGVDTQYF. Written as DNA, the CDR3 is TGTGCCAGCAGCCAACGTCTTCTGGCAGGGGGGGTAGATACGCAGTATTTT.

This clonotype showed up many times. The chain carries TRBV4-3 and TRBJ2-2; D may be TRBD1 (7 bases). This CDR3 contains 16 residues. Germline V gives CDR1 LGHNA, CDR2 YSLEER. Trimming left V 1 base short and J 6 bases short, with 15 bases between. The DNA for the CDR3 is TGCGCCAGCAGCCAAGGTCCAGGGGGGTACGCCGGGGAGCTGTTTTTT. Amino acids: CASSQGPGGYAGELFF.

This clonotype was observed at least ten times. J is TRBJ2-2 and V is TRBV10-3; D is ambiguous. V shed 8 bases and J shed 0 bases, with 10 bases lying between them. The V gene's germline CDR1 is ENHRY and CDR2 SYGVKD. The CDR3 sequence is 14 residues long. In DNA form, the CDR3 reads TGTGCCATCTCTGGCAACCCGAACACCGGGGAGCTGTTTTTT. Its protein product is CAISGNPNTGELFF.

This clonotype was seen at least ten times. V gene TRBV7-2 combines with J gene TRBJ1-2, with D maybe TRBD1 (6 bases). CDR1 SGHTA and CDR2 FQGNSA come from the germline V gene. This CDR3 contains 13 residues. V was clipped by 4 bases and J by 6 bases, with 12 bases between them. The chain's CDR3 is CASSSDRNNGYTF. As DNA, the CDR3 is TGTGCCAGCAGCTCCGACAGGAATAATGGCTACACCTTC.

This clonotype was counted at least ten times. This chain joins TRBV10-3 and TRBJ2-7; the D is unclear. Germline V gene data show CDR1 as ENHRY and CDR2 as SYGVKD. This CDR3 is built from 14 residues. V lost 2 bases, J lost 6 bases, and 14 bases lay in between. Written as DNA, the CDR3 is TGTGCCATCAGTGAGACACGACCTTCGGGCGAGCAGTACTTC. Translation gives CAISETRPSGEQYF.

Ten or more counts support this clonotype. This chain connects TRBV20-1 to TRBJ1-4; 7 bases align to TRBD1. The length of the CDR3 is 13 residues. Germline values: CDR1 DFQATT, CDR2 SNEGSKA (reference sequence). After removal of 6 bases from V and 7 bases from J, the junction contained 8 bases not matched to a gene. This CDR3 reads CSAQGVKSEKLFF. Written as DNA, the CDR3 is TGCAGTGCCCAGGGGGTAAAAAGTGAAAAACTGTTTTTT.

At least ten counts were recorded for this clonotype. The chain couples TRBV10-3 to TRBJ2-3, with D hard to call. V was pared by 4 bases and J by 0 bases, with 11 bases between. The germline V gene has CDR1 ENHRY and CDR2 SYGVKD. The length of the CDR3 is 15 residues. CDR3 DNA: TGTGCCATCAGTGTGGATGGAAGGAGCACAGATACGCAGTATTTT. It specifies CAISVDGRSTDTQYF.

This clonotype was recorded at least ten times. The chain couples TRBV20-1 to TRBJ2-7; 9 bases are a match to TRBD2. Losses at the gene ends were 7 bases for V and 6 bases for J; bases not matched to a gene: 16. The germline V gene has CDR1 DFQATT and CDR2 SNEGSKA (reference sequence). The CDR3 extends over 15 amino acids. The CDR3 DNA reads TGCAGTGGTGTGCATGCGCGGGAGGGCCATATCGAGCAGTACTTC. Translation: CSGVHAREGHIEQYF.

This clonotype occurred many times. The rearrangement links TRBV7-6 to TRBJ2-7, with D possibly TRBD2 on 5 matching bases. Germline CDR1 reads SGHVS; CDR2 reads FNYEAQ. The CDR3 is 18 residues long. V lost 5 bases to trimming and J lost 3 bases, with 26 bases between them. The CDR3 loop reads CASSGWAQGSPPYYEQYF. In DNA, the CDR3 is TGTGCCAGCAGCGGCTGGGCTCAAGGGAGTCCCCCTTACTACGAGCAGTACTTC.

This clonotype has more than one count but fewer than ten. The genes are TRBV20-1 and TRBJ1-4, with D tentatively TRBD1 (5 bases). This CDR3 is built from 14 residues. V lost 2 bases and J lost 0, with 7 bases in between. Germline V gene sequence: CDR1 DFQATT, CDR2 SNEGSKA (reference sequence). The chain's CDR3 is CSARQGSTNEKLFF. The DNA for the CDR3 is TGCAGTGCTAGACAGGGTTCAACTAATGAAAAACTGTTTTTT.

The CDR3 spells CASSQSADTQYF. CDR3 DNA sequence: TGTGCCAGCAGCCAAAGCGCAGATACGCAGTATTTT. The chain is built from TRBV14 and TRBJ2-3; D is undetermined. Between the trimmed V and J ends, which lost 2 bases and 4 bases, there was a span of 4 bases. Germline CDR1 and CDR2: SGHDN and FVKESK. The CDR3 runs to 12 residues.

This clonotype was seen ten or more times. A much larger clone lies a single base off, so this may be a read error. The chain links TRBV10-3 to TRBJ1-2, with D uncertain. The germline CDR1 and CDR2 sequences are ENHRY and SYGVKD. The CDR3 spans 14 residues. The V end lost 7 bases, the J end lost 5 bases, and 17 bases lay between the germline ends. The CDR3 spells CAIKRVLGLYGYTF. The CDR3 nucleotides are TGTGCCATCAAACGGGTGTTGGGGTTATATGGCTACACCTTC.

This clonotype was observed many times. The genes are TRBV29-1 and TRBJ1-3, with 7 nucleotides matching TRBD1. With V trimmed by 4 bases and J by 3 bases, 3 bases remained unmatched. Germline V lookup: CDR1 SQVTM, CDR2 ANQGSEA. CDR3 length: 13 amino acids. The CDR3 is CSVAPGGGNTIYF. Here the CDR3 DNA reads TGCAGCGTTGCCCCAGGGGGTGGAAACACCATATATTTT.

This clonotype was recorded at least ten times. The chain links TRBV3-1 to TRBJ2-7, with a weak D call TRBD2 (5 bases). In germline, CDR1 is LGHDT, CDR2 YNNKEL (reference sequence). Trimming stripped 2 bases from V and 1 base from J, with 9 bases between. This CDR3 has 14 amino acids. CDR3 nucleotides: TGTGCCAGCAGCCAACTTCCGGGATCCTACGAGCAGTACTTC. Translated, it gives CASSQLPGSYEQYF.

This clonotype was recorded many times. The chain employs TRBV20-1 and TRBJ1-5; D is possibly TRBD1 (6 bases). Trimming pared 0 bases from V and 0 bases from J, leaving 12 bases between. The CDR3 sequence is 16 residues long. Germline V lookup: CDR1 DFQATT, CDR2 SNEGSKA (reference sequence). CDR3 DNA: TGCAGTGCTAGAGATATCGGGACATCTAGCAATCAGCCCCAGCATTTT. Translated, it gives CSARDIGTSSNQPQHF.

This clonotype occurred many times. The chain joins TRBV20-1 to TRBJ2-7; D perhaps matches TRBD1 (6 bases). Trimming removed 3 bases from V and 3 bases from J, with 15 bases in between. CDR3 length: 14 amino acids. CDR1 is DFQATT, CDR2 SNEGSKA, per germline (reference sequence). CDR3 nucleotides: TGCAGTGCTAGGCGAGCGACAGGTCGCTACGAGCAGTACTTC. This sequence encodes CSARRATGRYEQYF.

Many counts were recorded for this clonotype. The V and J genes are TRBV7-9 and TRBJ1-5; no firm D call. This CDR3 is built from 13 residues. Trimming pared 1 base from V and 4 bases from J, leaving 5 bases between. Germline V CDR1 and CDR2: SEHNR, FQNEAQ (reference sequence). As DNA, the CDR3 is TGTGCCAGCAGCTTAGGGGCGAATCAGCCCCAGCATTTT. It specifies CASSLGANQPQHF.

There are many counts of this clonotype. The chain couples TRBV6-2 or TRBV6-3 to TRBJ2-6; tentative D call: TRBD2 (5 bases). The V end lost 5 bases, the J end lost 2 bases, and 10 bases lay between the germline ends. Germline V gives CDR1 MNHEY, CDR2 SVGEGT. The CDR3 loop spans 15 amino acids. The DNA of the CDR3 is TGTGCCAGCAGTCAACTAGTTGCTGGGGCCAACGTCCTGACTTTC. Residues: CASSQLVAGANVLTF.

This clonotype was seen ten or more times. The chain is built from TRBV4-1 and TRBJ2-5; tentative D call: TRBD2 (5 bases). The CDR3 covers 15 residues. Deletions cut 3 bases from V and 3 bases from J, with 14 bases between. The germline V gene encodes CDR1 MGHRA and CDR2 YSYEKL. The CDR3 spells CASSQPNTGKETQYF. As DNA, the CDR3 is TGCGCCAGCAGCCAGCCTAATACCGGGAAAGAGACCCAGTACTTC.

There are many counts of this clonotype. The CDR3 nucleotides are TGTGCCATCAGTGATATCGTAGCGGGGGGATCAGAGACCCAGTACTTC. Translating gives CAISDIVAGGSETQYF. The V and J genes are TRBV10-3 and TRBJ2-5; TRBD2 matches at 10 bases. Germline V gene sequence: CDR1 ENHRY, CDR2 SYGVKD. The CDR3 spans 16 residues. V lost 3 bases to trimming and J lost 4 bases; unmatched junction nucleotides: 8.